The entry below gives a single T cell receptor beta chain sequence along with its context. Sample-barcoded 5' priming and a J-beta primer mix drove a second PCR of 7 to 11 cycles. Using its own MiXCR run on the 5' RACE reads, TCRdb lists one record per CDR3 protein. The sample consists of 1.5 million to 2 million distinct CDR3 sequences, 49% of them appearing once. Caucasian individuals from Russia who were healthy and aged about 6 to 95 acted as donors. This sample is drawn from a study of blood T cells in healthy people across ages. V lost 5 bases and J lost 6, with 7 bases in between. CDR1 DFQATT and CDR2 SNEGSKA come from the germline V gene (reference sequence). The CDR3 consists of 10 residues.

Sequencing input: blood. The chain joins TRBV20-1 to TRBJ2-5; D not resolved. The receptor's source is a woman between 40 and 50 years old in good health. CDR3 coding DNA: TGCAGTGCTTCGGTAAAGACCCAGTACTTC. Protein sequence: CSASVKTQYF.